This entry lists 22 T cell receptor beta chains sequenced from one sample in a study of early T cells in non-severe SARS-CoV-2 infection. TCRdb processed the 5' RACE reads anew with MiXCR; each CDR3 protein has one entry. Among roughly 110,000 distinct CDR3 sequences listed, over 8.5% were seen once. Material: whole blood. The origin of the receptors is an adult who was a healthcare worker with PCR-confirmed SARS-CoV-2 infection or an uninfected control (not recorded which).

The J gene is TRBJ2-7, the V gene TRBV7-9, with D tentatively TRBD1 (6 bases). Germline CDR1 SEHNR, CDR2 FQNEAQ (reference sequence). V gave up 5 bases and J gave up 3 bases, with 11 bases separating them. The CDR3 is 13 amino acids. The CDR3 sequence: CASSGQKLYEQYF. The CDR3 nucleotides are TGTGCCAGCAGCGGACAGAAACTCTACGAGCAGTACTTC.

This chain links TRBV5-4 with TRBJ2-7; maybe TRBD2 (7 bases). Deletions cut 4 bases from V and 3 bases from J, with 14 bases between. The CDR3 contains 14 residues. Germline CDR1 reads SGHNT; CDR2 reads YYREEE (reference sequence). For the CDR3, the DNA is TGTGCCAGCAGCGTAGAGGGGGGGTACTACGAGCAGTACTTC. This codes for CASSVEGGYYEQYF.

This clonotype was recorded a few times. The chain joins TRBV29-1 to TRBJ1-2; D is possibly TRBD1 (5 bases). Germline values: CDR1 SQVTM, CDR2 ANQGSEA. V was pared by 6 bases and J by 4 bases, with 18 bases between. The CDR3 has 14 amino acids. For the CDR3, the DNA is TGCAGCGTCACAAGCCGGGACCGCTTCTATGGCTACACCTTC. Residues: CSVTSRDRFYGYTF. Based on the CDR3 plus reference TRBV29-1 and TRBJ1-2, the full variable domain is SAVISQKPSRDICQRGTSLTIQCQVDSQVTMMFWYRQQPGQSLTLIATANQGSEATYESGFVIDKFPISRPNLTFSTLTVSNMSPEDSSIYLCSVTSRDRFYGYTFGSGTRLTVV.

This clonotype has at least ten counts. J is TRBJ1-1 and V is TRBV4-1; 7 nucleotides match TRBD1. V was pared by 4 bases and J by 4 bases, with 9 bases of the junction left unmatched. Looked up from germline, CDR1 is MGHRA and CDR2 is YSYEKL. This CDR3 comprises 15 residues. The CDR3 is CASSRTGQVVTEAFF. In DNA, the CDR3 is TGCGCCAGCAGCCGAACTGGACAGGTGGTCACTGAAGCTTTCTTT.

At least ten counts were recorded for this clonotype. V is TRBV12-3 or TRBV12-4 and J is TRBJ1-5; the D is unclear. CDR3 length: 14 residues. V was shortened by 5 bases and J by 7 bases, with 15 bases between the two germline ends. The CDR3 sequence is CASSTSHARQPQHF. DNA for the CDR3: TGTGCCAGCAGTACCAGCCACGCCCGGCAGCCCCAGCATTTT.

V gene TRBV6-5 combines with J gene TRBJ1-5, with a possible D match to TRBD1 (5 bases). This CDR3 region has 13 residues. Between the trimmed V and J ends, which lost 5 bases and 1 base, there was a span of 6 bases. Germline V gives CDR1 MNHEY, CDR2 SVGAGI. The CDR3 spells CASSRQSNQPQHF. DNA for the CDR3: TGTGCCAGCAGTCGACAGAGCAATCAGCCCCAGCATTTT.

In this sample, this clonotype turned up a few times. This chain links TRBV6-5 with TRBJ1-4; a weak D match, TRBD1 (5 bases). CDR1 is MNHEY, CDR2 SVGAGI, per germline. The germline V and J ends were trimmed by 2 bases and 0 bases, with 7 bases remaining between them. The CDR3 extends over 15 amino acids. The CDR3 region is CASSYRGATNEKLFF. CDR3 sequence (DNA): TGTGCCAGCAGTTACCGAGGGGCAACTAATGAAAAACTGTTTTTT.

The table lists this clonotype with many counts. J is TRBJ1-1 and V is TRBV5-6; D unresolved. V was shortened by 0 bases and J by 3 bases, with 0 bases between the two germline ends. The CDR3 has 11 amino acids. The germline V gene has CDR1 SGHDT and CDR2 YYEEEE. DNA of the CDR3: TGTGCCAGCAGCTTGGACACTGAAGCTTTCTTT. Translating it yields CASSLDTEAFF.

This clonotype was observed many times. The genes are TRBV4-1 and TRBJ2-7; TRBD1 agrees at 7 bases. Germline V CDR1 and CDR2: MGHRA, YSYEKL. The CDR3 sequence is 14 residues long. V lost 5 bases, J lost 5 bases, and 9 bases stayed unmatched. The chain's CDR3 is CASSEQGSLDEQYF. CDR3 sequence (DNA): TGCGCCAGCAGCGAACAGGGGTCCCTAGACGAGCAGTACTTC.

The chain is built from TRBV20-1 and TRBJ2-5; D possibly corresponds to TRBD1 (5 bases). This CDR3 region has 13 residues. V lost 5 bases to trimming and J lost 5 bases, with 15 bases between them. Germline V CDR1 and CDR2: DFQATT, SNEGSKA (reference sequence). The CDR3 spells CSAGQDADETQYF. CDR3 nucleotide sequence: TGCAGTGCTGGACAAGATGCAGACGAGACCCAGTACTTC.

A few counts support this clonotype. The rearrangement uses TRBV6-5 and TRBJ2-7; perhaps TRBD2 as D (6 bases). In germline, CDR1 is MNHEY, CDR2 SVGAGI. This CDR3 contains 14 residues. Trimming pared 0 bases from V and 6 bases from J, leaving 12 bases between. In DNA, the CDR3 is TGTGCCAGCAGTTACTCGACGGTCGGGGGCGAGCAGTACTTC. Amino acids: CASSYSTVGGEQYF.

This chain links TRBV19 with TRBJ2-2; D perhaps matches TRBD2 (5 bases). The CDR3 is made up of 16 amino acids. Germline CDR1 LNHDA, CDR2 SQIVND (reference sequence). V lost 6 bases, J lost 4 bases, and 18 bases lay in between. CDR3 amino acids: CASRPYSGGGTGELFF. For the CDR3, the DNA is TGTGCCAGTAGACCCTACAGCGGAGGAGGCACCGGGGAGCTGTTTTTT. The full variable domain, in which reference TRBV19 and TRBJ2-2 provide the parts outside the CDR3, is DGGITQSPKYLFRKEGQNVTLSCEQNLNHDAMYWYRQDPGQGLRLIYYSQIVNDFQKGDIAEGYSVSREKKESFPLTVTSAQKNPTAFYLCASRPYSGGGTGELFFGEGSRLTVL.

In this sample, this clonotype turned up many times. The chain is built from TRBV20-1 and TRBJ2-7, with 8 bases lining up with TRBD2. The CDR3 sequence is 15 residues long. Per germline, CDR1 DFQATT and CDR2 SNEGSKA (reference sequence). Trimming removed 6 bases from V and 7 bases from J; junction bases left unmatched: 17. Here the CDR3 DNA reads TGCAGTGCGCCTCGAGAGGGGACTAGACTTCGTGAGCAGTACTTC. Residues: CSAPREGTRLREQYF.

In its sample, this clonotype was seen many times. V is TRBV7-2 and J is TRBJ2-7; 15 bases align to TRBD2. CDR1 is SGHTA, CDR2 FQGNSA, per germline. The V and J ends lost 5 bases and 3 bases, in that order; junction bases with no gene match: 14. The CDR3 runs 19 residues. The CDR3 coding sequence is TGTGCCAGCAGCCACCCTAGGAGGACTAGCGGGAGGGTTATCTACGAGCAGTACTTC. Amino acids: CASSHPRRTSGRVIYEQYF.

A few counts support this clonotype. The rearrangement joins TRBV27 to TRBJ2-7; TRBD2 aligns across 10 bases. The germline V gene has CDR1 MNHEY and CDR2 SMNVEV (reference sequence). V was pared by 3 bases and J by 2 bases, with 4 bases of the junction left unmatched. The CDR3 totals 15 residues. CDR3 nucleotides: TGTGCCAGCAGTTTTGGACTAGCGGAGACCTACGAGCAGTACTTC. Translating it yields CASSFGLAETYEQYF.

This clonotype was detected a few times. V is TRBV5-1 and J is TRBJ2-3; D not resolved. Germline V gene data show CDR1 as SGHRS and CDR2 as YFSETQ. V was shortened by 0 bases and J by 9 bases, with 5 bases between the two germline ends. The CDR3 extends over 11 amino acids. CDR3 loop: CASSLERTQYF. Written as DNA, the CDR3 is TGCGCCAGCAGCTTGGAACGGACGCAGTATTTT.

This clonotype appeared many times. This rearrangement joins TRBV20-1 to TRBJ1-2, with no clear D. Germline assignment: CDR1 DFQATT and CDR2 SNEGSKA (reference sequence). CDR3 size: 14 residues. V lost 6 bases and J lost 1, with 15 bases in between. This CDR3 reads CSAGRRENNYGYTF. CDR3 DNA sequence: TGCAGTGCCGGACGCAGAGAAAATAACTATGGCTACACCTTC.

This sequence joins TRBV7-9 and TRBJ2-7; the D gene is possibly TRBD2 (5 bases). The CDR3 runs to 13 residues. Germline V gene sequence: CDR1 SEHNR, CDR2 FQNEAQ (reference sequence). V lost 7 bases, J lost 2 bases, and 12 bases lay in between. The chain's CDR3 is CASTMRGTYEQYF. Here the CDR3 DNA reads TGTGCCAGCACTATGAGAGGGACCTACGAGCAGTACTTC.

This clonotype was counted a few times. The chain joins TRBV28 to TRBJ2-7; 7 nucleotides align to TRBD2. Germline trimming cut 4 bases from V and 0 bases from J; bases unmatched to any gene: 6. Germline-derived CDR1 and CDR2 are MDHEN and SYDVKM. The CDR3 runs to 15 residues. The CDR3 loop reads CASSSPGTISYEQYF. CDR3 DNA sequence: TGTGCCAGCAGTTCCCCCGGGACTATCTCCTACGAGCAGTACTTC.

The gene calls are TRBV27 and TRBJ2-3; 10 nucleotides agree with TRBD2. This CDR3 comprises 16 residues. Germline V gives CDR1 MNHEY, CDR2 SMNVEV (reference sequence). Trimming cost V 6 bases and J 3 bases; bases outside gene matches: 9. CDR3 sequence: CASSPSVAGGTDTQYF. For the CDR3, the DNA is TGTGCCAGCAGCCCCTCGGTAGCGGGAGGTACAGATACGCAGTATTTT.

The table lists this clonotype with many counts. This chain joins TRBV7-2 and TRBJ1-6, with TRBD1 as a possible D gene (5 bases). Trimming stripped 1 base from V and 9 bases from J, with 13 bases between. The CDR3 has 15 residues. CDR1 and CDR2 from the germline V gene are SGHTA and FQGNSA. The CDR3 here is CASSLGGKGSSPLHF. The CDR3 DNA reads as TGTGCCAGCAGCTTAGGGGGGAAGGGTAGTTCACCCCTCCACTTT.

Worth noting for this clonotype: At one of its ends the junction is not consistent with the germline gene, which may arise from a read error. This chain links TRBV27 with TRBJ2-3; possible D gene TRBD1, 6 bases. This CDR3 is 13 amino acids long. The germline V gene has CDR1 MNHEY and CDR2 SMNVEV (reference sequence). The DNA for the CDR3 is TGTGCCAGCGGTTTAAGGACAGAGTTTAAGCAGTATTTT. Translated, it gives CASGLRTEFKQYF.